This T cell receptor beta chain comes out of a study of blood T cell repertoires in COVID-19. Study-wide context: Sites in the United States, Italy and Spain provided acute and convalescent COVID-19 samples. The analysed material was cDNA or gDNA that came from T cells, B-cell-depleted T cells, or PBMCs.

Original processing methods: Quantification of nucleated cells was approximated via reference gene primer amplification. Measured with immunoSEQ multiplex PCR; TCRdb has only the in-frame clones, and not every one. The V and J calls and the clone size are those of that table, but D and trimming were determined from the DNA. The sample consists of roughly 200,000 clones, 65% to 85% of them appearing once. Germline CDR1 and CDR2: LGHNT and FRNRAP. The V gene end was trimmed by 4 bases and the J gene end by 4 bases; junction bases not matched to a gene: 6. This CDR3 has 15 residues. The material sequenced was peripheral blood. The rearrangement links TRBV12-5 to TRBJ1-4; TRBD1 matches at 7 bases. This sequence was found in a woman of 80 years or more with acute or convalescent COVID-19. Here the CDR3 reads CASGSQGQSNEKLFF. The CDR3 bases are TGTGCTAGTGGTTCGCAGGGACAGAGTAATGAAAAACTGTTTTTT.